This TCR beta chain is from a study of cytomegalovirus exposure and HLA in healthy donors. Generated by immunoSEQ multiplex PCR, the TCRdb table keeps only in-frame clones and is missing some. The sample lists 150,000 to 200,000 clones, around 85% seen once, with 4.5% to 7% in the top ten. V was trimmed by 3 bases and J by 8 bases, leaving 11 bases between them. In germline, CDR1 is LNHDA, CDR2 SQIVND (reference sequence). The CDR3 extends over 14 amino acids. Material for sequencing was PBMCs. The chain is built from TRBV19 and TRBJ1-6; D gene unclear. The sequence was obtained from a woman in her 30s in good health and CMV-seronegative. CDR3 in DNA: TGTGCCAGTAGTATTCGGCGGGCAGATTCACCCCTCCACTTT. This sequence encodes CASSIRRADSPLHF.